This T cell receptor (beta chain) stems from a study of regulatory T cells in long-lasting Graves disease. Study at large: Antithyroid drugs had been given to newly diagnosed Graves' patients for under 3 months. Findings and limits, study-wide: Those with persistent disease had in common more public clonotypes (roughly 3,000) than new patients (roughly 1,000). Thyroid tissue was not sampled; only peripheral blood was.

This CDR3 is 15 amino acids long. Germline-derived CDR1 and CDR2 are DFQATT and SNEGSKA (reference sequence). The V gene end was trimmed by 3 bases and the J gene end by 5 bases; junction bases not matched to a gene: 8. Time point reported: newly diagnosed GD, antithyroid drugs for less than 3 months. PBMCs were the source of the RNA used for TCR sequencing. Through Arm-PCR of CDR3 regions and iRepertoire HTBI primers, TCR beta libraries were built. TCRdb fed the multiplex PCR reads into MiXCR, producing one record per CDR3 protein. This sample carries over 500,000 distinct CDR3 sequences, approximately 15% of them seen once, and the ten largest clones take 18%. A remark on this clonotype: Its cognate antigen is unknown.

The sample also formed part of further work on T cells in Graves' hyperthyroidism and ophthalmopathy. Per that study: When the TCR CDR3 underwent first-round RT-PCR, the HTBI primer set was used.

This material consisted of peripheral blood mononuclear cells (PBMCs), taken at new diagnosis, from a patient treated with antithyroid drugs. The chain carries TRBV20-1 and TRBJ2-5; TRBD2 aligns across 11 bases. The receptor was derived from a woman aged 25-40 years with Graves disease. The CDR3 reads CSARFFASGRETQYF. The CDR3 DNA is TGCAGTGCTAGGTTCTTCGCTAGCGGGAGGGAGACCCAGTACTTC.